The clone carrying this T cell receptor (beta chain) was counted a few times. What it recognizes is unknown. Trimming took 3 bases from V and 4 from J, leaving 14 bases between them. Germline V gives CDR1 SGHRS, CDR2 YFSETQ. This CDR3 is built from 14 residues. The sample comes from a study of early T cells in non-severe SARS-CoV-2 infection. For the study at large: The input, bulk RNA from unsorted whole blood, was sequenced, and chains were unpaired. Overall study results and limits: Missing private and CD4 specificities, VDJdb matching favored anti-spike CD8 responses.

Individual cDNA molecules each received unique molecular identifiers attached to them. MiXCR, applied by TCRdb to the 5' RACE reads, yields one record per CDR3 protein. In the table there are 75,000 or so distinct CDR3 sequences, roughly 12% of which are singletons. Specimen: whole blood. The origin of this receptor is an adult who was a healthcare worker with PCR-confirmed SARS-CoV-2 infection or an uninfected control (not recorded which). The chain employs TRBV5-1 and TRBJ2-7; tentative D call: TRBD1 (5 bases). CDR3 sequence (DNA): TGCGCCAGCAGCTCGGTGACAGATAGATACGAGCAGTACTTC. Translated: CASSSVTDRYEQYF. Looking up the rest from reference TRBV5-1 and TRBJ2-7 gives the full variable domain: KAGVTQTPRYLIKTRGQQVTLSCSPISGHRSVSWYQQTPGQGLQFLFEYFSETQRNKGNFPGRFSGRQFSNSRSEMNVSTLELGDSALYLCASSSVTDRYEQYFGPGTRLTVT.